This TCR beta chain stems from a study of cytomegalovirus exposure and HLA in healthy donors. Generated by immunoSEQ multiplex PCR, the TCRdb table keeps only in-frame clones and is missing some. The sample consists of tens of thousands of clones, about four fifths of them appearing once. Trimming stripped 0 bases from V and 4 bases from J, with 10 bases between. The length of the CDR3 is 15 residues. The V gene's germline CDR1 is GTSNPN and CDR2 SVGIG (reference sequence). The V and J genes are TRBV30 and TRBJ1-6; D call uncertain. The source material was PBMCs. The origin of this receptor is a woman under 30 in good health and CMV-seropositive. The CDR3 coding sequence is TGTGCCTGGAGTGTCCAGGCTGGGTATAATTCACCCCTCCACTTT. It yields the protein CAWSVQAGYNSPLHF.